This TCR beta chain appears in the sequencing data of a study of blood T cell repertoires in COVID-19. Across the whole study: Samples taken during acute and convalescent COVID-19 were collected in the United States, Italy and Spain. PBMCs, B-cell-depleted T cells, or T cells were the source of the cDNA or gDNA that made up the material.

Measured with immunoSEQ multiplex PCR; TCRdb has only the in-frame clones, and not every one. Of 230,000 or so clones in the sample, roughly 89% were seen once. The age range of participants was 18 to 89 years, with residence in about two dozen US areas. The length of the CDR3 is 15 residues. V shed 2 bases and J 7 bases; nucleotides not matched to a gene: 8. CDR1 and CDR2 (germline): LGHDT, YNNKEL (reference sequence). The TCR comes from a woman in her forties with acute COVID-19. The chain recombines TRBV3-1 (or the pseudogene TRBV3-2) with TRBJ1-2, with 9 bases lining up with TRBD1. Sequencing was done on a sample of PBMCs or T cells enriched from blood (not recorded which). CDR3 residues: CASSQRGQGSSGYTF. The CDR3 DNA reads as TGTGCCAGCAGCCAACGGGGACAGGGCTCGTCTGGCTACACCTTC.